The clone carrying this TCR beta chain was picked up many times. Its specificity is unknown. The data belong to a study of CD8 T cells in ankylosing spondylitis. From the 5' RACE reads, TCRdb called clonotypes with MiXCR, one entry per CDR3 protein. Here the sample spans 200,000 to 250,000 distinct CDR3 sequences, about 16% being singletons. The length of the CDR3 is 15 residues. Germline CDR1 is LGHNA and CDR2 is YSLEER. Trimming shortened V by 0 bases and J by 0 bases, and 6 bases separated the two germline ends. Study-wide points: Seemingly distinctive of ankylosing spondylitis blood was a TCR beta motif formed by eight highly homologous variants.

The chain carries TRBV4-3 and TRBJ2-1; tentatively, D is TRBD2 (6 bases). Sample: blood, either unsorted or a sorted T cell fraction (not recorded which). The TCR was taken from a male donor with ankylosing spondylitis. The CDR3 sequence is CASSQDSGSYNEQFF. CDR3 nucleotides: TGCGCCAGCAGCCAAGATAGCGGCTCCTACAATGAGCAGTTCTTC.